This T cell receptor (beta chain) originates from a study of T cell responses to AZD1222 COVID-19 vaccine. V was clipped by 2 bases and J by 6 bases, with 4 bases between them. CDR3 size: 10 residues. Germline values: CDR1 SQVTM, CDR2 ANQGSEA. Profiled with immunoSEQ multiplex PCR; TCRdb holds only in-frame clones, not every one. The sample consists of approximately 150,000 clones, approximately 89% of them appearing once. This clone was recorded only once. Its specificity is unknown. General study results and limits: A reported finding is that nearly half of spike-specific TCRs target unmutated variant regions.

V is TRBV29-1 and J is TRBJ1-2; D is ambiguous. The sequence derives from an adult who received the AZD1222 COVID-19 vaccine. This material consisted of peripheral blood, taken 28 days after the second AZD1222 dose. The CDR3 DNA is TGCAGCGTTGAATCCGATGGCTACACCTTC. Protein product: CSVESDGYTF.